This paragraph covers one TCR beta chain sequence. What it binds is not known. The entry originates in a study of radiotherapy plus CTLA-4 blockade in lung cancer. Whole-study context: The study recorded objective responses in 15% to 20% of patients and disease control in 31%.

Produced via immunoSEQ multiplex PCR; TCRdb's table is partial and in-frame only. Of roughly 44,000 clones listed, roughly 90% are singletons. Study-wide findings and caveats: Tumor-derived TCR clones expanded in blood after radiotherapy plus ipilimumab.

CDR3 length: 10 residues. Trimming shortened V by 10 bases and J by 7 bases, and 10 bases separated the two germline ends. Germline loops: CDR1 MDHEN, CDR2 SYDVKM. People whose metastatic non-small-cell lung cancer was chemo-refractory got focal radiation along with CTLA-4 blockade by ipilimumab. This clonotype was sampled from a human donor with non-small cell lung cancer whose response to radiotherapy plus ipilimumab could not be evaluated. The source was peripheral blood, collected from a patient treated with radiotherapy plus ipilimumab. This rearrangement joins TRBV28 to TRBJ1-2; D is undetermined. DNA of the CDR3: TGTGCCACCCTTACTACTGGCTACACCTTC. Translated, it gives CATLTTGYTF.